Included here is one TCR beta chain sequence, with context. No antigen is known for it. The record has no base qualities; no much larger clone is one base away. This sample was taken from a study of blood T cell repertoires in COVID-19 (dated by TCRdb to 2020 to 2022). Some background on the complete study: Collaborator samples came from the United States, Italy and Spain and covered acute and convalescent phases of COVID-19. The material from the prospective study consisted of cDNA or gDNA derived from T cells, B-cell-depleted T cells, or PBMCs. Deeply sampled blood TCRbeta repertoires from subjects exposed to, actively infected with, or recovered from COVID-19 were included in the dataset. The repertoires were released in a freely available public database intended as a resource for research on the immune response to SARS-CoV-2. Samples were obtained from the ongoing ImmuneRACE study (first 160 participants) and from 1,254 subjects provided by 6 global collaborators. Nearly every sample came with metadata listing a de-identified subject ID, COVID-19 status, age in years and sex. Where HLA class I and class II types were available, the types were taken from metadata supplied by the sample provider, not from assay-based typing. Paper-wide results and their limitations: Clinical and demographic metadata were provided uncurated, with the amount varying by source and participant.

The CDR3 numbers 13 residues from cysteine through phenylalanine. Only the CDR3 portion is preserved as DNA: 39 bases, with reading frame beginning at the first base. A distance of 15 bases separates the germline ends of V and J, which lose 5 bases and 10 bases respectively. Each collaborating institution followed its own protocols to collect whole blood in K2EDTA tubes. Collaborator samples were shipped for TCRbeta analysis as frozen whole blood, isolated PBMCs, or DNA extracted from either sample type. TCRbeta CDR3 regions were amplified from genomic DNA using the immunoSEQ Assay, a bias-controlled multiplex PCR. In the source study's methods: The number of nucleated cells in each sample was estimated by amplification of reference gene primers within the assay. To quantify the absolute abundance of each unique TCRbeta CDR3 rearrangement, sequence reads were collapsed and filtered. Productive Simpson clonality was computed per sample as the square root of Simpson's diversity index over productive rearrangements. In its TCRdb copy, this immuneACCESS table keeps in-frame sequences only and misses some clones. Where compared with another copy, unresolved V genes explain less than half of these, and the others have no known cause. V, J and clone size are those of that table, while D and trimming were read from the DNA. For this sample the table gives about 98,000 clones, of which 84% were detected only once. Clones ranked in the top ten supply 9.5% to 10% of the sample.

Sequences were obtained from peripheral blood. This TCR derives from a man aged 40-55 years with active or convalescent COVID-19. This receptor chain uses TRBV12-3 or TRBV12-4 and TRBJ1-5, with a tentative D gene TRBD1 over 5 matching bases. The sequenced DNA: TGTGCCAGCAGTCGCCGCGACAGTAATCCCCAGCATTTT. This translates into CASSRRDSNPQHF.